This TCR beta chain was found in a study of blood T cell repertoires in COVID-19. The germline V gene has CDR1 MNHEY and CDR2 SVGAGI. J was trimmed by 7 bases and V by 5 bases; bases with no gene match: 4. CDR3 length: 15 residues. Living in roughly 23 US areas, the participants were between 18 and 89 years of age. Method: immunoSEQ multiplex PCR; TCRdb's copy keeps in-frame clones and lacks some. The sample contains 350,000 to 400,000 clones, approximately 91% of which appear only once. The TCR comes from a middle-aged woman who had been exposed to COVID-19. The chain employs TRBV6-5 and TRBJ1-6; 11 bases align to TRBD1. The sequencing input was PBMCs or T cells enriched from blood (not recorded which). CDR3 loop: CASSLGDRGNSPLHF. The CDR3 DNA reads TGTGCCAGCAGTCTTGGGGACAGGGGGAATTCACCCCTCCACTTT.